This T cell receptor beta chain was sequenced for a study of cytomegalovirus exposure and HLA in healthy donors. Concerning this clone: No antigen is known for it.

It was with 60 Vbeta and 13 Jbeta primers that the PCR ran. Sequencing was performed with immunoSEQ multiplex PCR; in TCRdb, only in-frame clones are kept and a portion is missing. This table has roughly 78,000 clones, approximately 57% appearing once. CDR3 length: 13 amino acids. CDR1 and CDR2 from the germline V gene are SGHAT and FQNNGV. With 0 bases removed from V and 11 bases from J, the gap between germline ends came to 8 bases. Overall study findings and caveats: On later analysis, the bulk of CMV-associated TCR beta chains appeared to be HLA-restricted. Rare sequences made up most TCRs, while some public TCRs were found in many donors.

The sample was PBMCs. The sequence came from a man aged 25 to 40 in good health and CMV-seropositive. This chain uses TRBV11-2 with TRBJ1-6, with D possibly TRBD1 on 5 matching bases. DNA for the CDR3: TGTGCCAGCAGCTTAGATAGGGGAACACCCCTCCACTTT. It codes for CASSLDRGTPLHF.